Described below is a single TCR beta chain sequence and its context. Its specificity is not known. The data stem from a study of shared clonotypes between healthy human individuals. The study's findings and limits: Sharing of clonotypes among donors was expected to vary with sequencing depth.

Per the original data handling: Junction-only immunoSEQ sequences carried no quality scores, so filtering differed. This table comes from immunoSEQ multiplex PCR, and its TCRdb copy is limited to in-frame clones, with some not included. Clone size and V and J calls were adopted from that table, with D and trimming inferred from the DNA. Among about 2.3 million clones listed, approximately 93% were seen once. In the CD4+ fraction, cells were divided into CD45RA+ naive and CD45RA-negative memory subsets. CDR1 is MDHEN and CDR2 is SYDVKM in the germline V gene. J was trimmed by 8 bases and V by 6 bases; bases with no gene match: 6. The CDR3 has 14 residues.

This receptor was identified in a young man in good health. Some clones in this sample may be carry-over from other donors' samples. V gene TRBV28 combines with J gene TRBJ1-4; 10 bases fit TRBD1. Sequenced sample: naive CD4+ T cells from PBMCs. Subset given: CD45RA+ positively selected. CDR3 sequence reads: CASRMTGGGEKLFF. CDR3 coding DNA: TGTGCCAGCAGAATGACAGGGGGCGGCGAAAAACTGTTTTTT.